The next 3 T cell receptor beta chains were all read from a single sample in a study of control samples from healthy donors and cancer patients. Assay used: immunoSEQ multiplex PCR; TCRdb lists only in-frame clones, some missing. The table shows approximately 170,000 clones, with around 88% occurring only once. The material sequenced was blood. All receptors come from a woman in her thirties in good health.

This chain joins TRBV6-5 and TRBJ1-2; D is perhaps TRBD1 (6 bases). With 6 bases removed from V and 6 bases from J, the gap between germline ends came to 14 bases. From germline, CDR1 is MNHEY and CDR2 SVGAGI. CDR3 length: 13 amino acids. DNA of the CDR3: TGTGCCAGCAGGATGGACAGTACGGATGGCTACACCTTC. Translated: CASRMDSTDGYTF.

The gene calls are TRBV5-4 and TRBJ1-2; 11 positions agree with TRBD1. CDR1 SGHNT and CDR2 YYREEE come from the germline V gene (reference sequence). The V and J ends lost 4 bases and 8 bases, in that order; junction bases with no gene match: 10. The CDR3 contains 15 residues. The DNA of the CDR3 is TGTGCCAGCAGCCAAAGGACAGGGGGCTTTGGAGGCTACACCTTC. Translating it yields CASSQRTGGFGGYTF. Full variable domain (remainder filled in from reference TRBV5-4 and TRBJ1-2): ETGVTQSPTHLIKTRGQQVTLRCSSQSGHNTVSWYQQALGQGPQFIFQYYREEENGRGNFPPRFSGLQFPNYSSELNVNALELDDSALYLCASSQRTGGFGGYTFGSGTRLTVV.

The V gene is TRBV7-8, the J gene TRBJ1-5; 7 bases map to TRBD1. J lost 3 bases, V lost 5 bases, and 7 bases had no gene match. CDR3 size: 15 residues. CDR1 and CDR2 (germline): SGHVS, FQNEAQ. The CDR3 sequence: CASSRTGDFNQPQHF. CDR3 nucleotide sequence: TGTGCCAGCAGCCGTACAGGGGACTTCAATCAGCCCCAGCATTTT.